These T cell receptor beta chains were read from a single sample in a study of blood T cell repertoires in COVID-19. The protocol was immunoSEQ multiplex PCR, while the TCRdb copy is restricted to in-frame clones and leaves out a portion. The sample contains about 270,000 clones, more than 75% of which appear only once. The sequencing input was PBMCs or T cells enriched from blood (not recorded which). The receptors stem from a woman aged 55-69 years in a cohort exposed to, infected with or recovered from COVID-19 (not recorded which). The CDR3 runs from the conserved cysteine through the conserved F or W. The D gene is left open where the match is weak. Clone size is not always given. Where it is, it says once, few, many or a class for expanded clones.

DNA: TGTGCCAGCAGTTACATTGGGGAGGTGAATGAGCAGTTCTTC
CDR3: CASSYIGEVNEQFF
J: TRBJ2-1
V: TRBV6-5
size: NA
D: NA

DNA: TGTGCCAGCAGTTTCCCCCGGGACAGATACGAGCAGTACTTC
CDR3: CASSFPRDRYEQYF
J: TRBJ2-7
V: TRBV28
size: NA
D: TRBD1

DNA: TGTGCCAGCATGGGTCTAGCGGGAGCAGTCAAAAACATTCAGTACTTC
CDR3: CASMGLAGAVKNIQYF
J: TRBJ2-4
V: TRBV27
size: NA
D: TRBD2

DNA: TGTGCCTGGAGTGTATACCAGCAGCCCCAGCATTTT
CDR3: CAWSVYQQPQHF
J: TRBJ1-5
V: TRBV30
size: NA
D: NA

DNA: TGTGCCAGCAGCACAGGGGTGGGGAACACTGAAGCTTTCTTT
CDR3: CASSTGVGNTEAFF
J: TRBJ1-1
V: TRBV7-3
size: NA
D: TRBD1

DNA: TGCGCCAGCAGCCTCAAAACAGGGGCTAACACCGGGGAGCTGTTTTTT
CDR3: CASSLKTGANTGELFF
J: TRBJ2-2
V: TRBV5-1
size: NA
D: TRBD1

DNA: TGTGCCAGCAGACCGACTAGCGGGAACACCGGGGAGCTGTTTTTT
CDR3: CASRPTSGNTGELFF
J: TRBJ2-2
V: TRBV6-6
size: NA
D: TRBD2

DNA: TGCGCCAGCAGTCCTTCCTTGACCGGGGAGCTGTTTTTT
CDR3: CASSPSLTGELFF
J: TRBJ2-2
V: TRBV10-1
size: NA
D: NA

DNA: TGTGCCACCAGCAGAGATGAAACTTCCGGGAGGGGCCTCTTC
CDR3: CATSRDETSGRGLF
J: TRBJ2-7
V: TRBV15
size: NA
D: TRBD2

DNA: TGCGCCAGCAGCTCGCTAGCGGGGGGCTCCTACAATGAGCAGTTCTTC
CDR3: CASSSLAGGSYNEQFF
J: TRBJ2-1
V: TRBV5-1
size: NA
D: TRBD2

DNA: TGCAGCGTCGAGGACCGGGACAGGGGCAACGAGCAGTACTTC
CDR3: CSVEDRDRGNEQYF
J: TRBJ2-7
V: TRBV29-1
size: once
D: TRBD1

DNA: TGCGCCAGCGGGGGGGGGAGCAATCAGCCCCAGCATTTT
CDR3: CASGGGSNQPQHF
J: TRBJ1-5
V: TRBV10-1
size: NA
D: NA

DNA: TGTGCCAGCAGGGGGACAAGCAATCAGCCCCAGCATTTT
CDR3: CASRGTSNQPQHF
J: TRBJ1-5
V: TRBV28
size: NA
D: NA

DNA: TGTGCCAGCAGTTTGACCGGGAGGAAGAACACTGAAGCTTTCTTT
CDR3: CASSLTGRKNTEAFF
J: TRBJ1-1
V: TRBV27
size: NA
D: NA

DNA: TGTGCCAGTAGTATTACCGGGACTAGCGATGAGCAGTTCTTC
CDR3: CASSITGTSDEQFF
J: TRBJ2-1
V: TRBV19
size: NA
D: TRBD2

DNA: TGTGCCAGCAGCTTAGTGGGGACTAGCGGCGAGCAGTACTTC
CDR3: CASSLVGTSGEQYF
J: TRBJ2-7
V: TRBV7-2
size: NA
D: TRBD2

DNA: TGTGCCAGCAGCCCCCGGACAGGGCGAGGTACTGAAGCTTTCTTT
CDR3: CASSPRTGRGTEAFF
J: TRBJ1-1
V: TRBV11-2
size: NA
D: TRBD1

DNA: TGTGCCAGCAGTTACCGTACCGGACAGGGCTACGAGCAGTACTTC
CDR3: CASSYRTGQGYEQYF
J: TRBJ2-7
V: TRBV6-2/TRBV6-3
size: few
D: TRBD1

DNA: TGTGCCAGCAGGTTTAGCGGGAGAACCGGGGAGCTGTTTTTT
CDR3: CASRFSGRTGELFF
J: TRBJ2-2
V: TRBV11-2
size: NA
D: TRBD2

DNA: TGCGCCACCCTAGCGGGAGGGGTGCAGTTCTTC
CDR3: CATLAGGVQFF
J: TRBJ2-1
V: TRBV10-1
size: NA
D: TRBD2

DNA: TGTGCCAGCAGTTTAGCCCCCCTCACAAAGTACTTC
CDR3: CASSLAPLTKYF
J: TRBJ2-7
V: TRBV12-3/TRBV12-4
size: NA
D: NA

DNA: TGTGCCAGCACAGGGGATGGGTATGGCTACACCTTC
CDR3: CASTGDGYGYTF
J: TRBJ1-2
V: TRBV6-6
size: NA
D: NA

DNA: TGTGCCAGCGGTCGACTAGCTCTGTACCAAGAGACCCAGTACTTC
CDR3: CASGRLALYQETQYF
J: TRBJ2-5
V: TRBV6-5
size: NA
D: TRBD2

DNA: TGTGCCAGCAGCTTAACTTCCGGGTTAGAGACCCAGACGAACACTGAAGCTTTCTTT
CDR3: CASSLTSGLETQTNTEAFF
J: TRBJ1-1
V: TRBV11-3
size: NA
D: NA

DNA: TGTGCCAGCAGTGACCTAGCGGTCTCCTACAATGAGCAGTTCTTC
CDR3: CASSDLAVSYNEQFF
J: TRBJ2-1
V: TRBV2
size: NA
D: TRBD2

DNA: TGCACCAGCAGCCTGGGGGGTCGGCCTAACTATGGCTACACCTTC
CDR3: CTSSLGGRPNYGYTF
J: TRBJ1-2
V: TRBV1
size: NA
D: NA

DNA: TGTGCCAGCAGCCCCCCAGGGGGCGACTATGGCTACACCTTC
CDR3: CASSPPGGDYGYTF
J: TRBJ1-2
V: TRBV27
size: NA
D: TRBD1

DNA: TGTGCCACCAGTGATCCCGGACTAGCGGGAGGATGGGTACAAGAGACCCAGTACTTC
CDR3: CATSDPGLAGGWVQETQYF
J: TRBJ2-5
V: TRBV24-1
size: NA
D: TRBD2

DNA: TGTGCCACCAGCAGAAGTCTGGGACAGGTCGGCTACGAGCAGTACTTC
CDR3: CATSRSLGQVGYEQYF
J: TRBJ2-7
V: TRBV15
size: NA
D: TRBD1

DNA: TGCAGTGCTAGTGTCGGTGGCAGGGGATATCAGGGCTACACCTTC
CDR3: CSASVGGRGYQGYTF
J: TRBJ1-2
V: TRBV20-1
size: NA
D: NA

DNA: TGTGCCAGCCATCACAGGGGGTTGGCTCAGCCCCAGCATTTT
CDR3: CASHHRGLAQPQHF
J: TRBJ1-5
V: TRBV19
size: NA
D: TRBD1

DNA: TGCGCCAGCTCCCGGGGGTCGGAAACCGGGGAGCTGTTTTTT
CDR3: CASSRGSETGELFF
J: TRBJ2-2
V: TRBV10-1
size: NA
D: NA

DNA: TGTGCCAGCAGTTTTAATTGGGGGCCTGGAGCTTTCTTT
CDR3: CASSFNWGPGAFF
J: TRBJ1-1
V: TRBV28
size: NA
D: NA

DNA: TGTGCCAGCAGCCCAACAGCAGGGGGCCCGAACAATGAGCAGTTCTTC
CDR3: CASSPTAGGPNNEQFF
J: TRBJ2-1
V: TRBV11-2
size: NA
D: TRBD1

DNA: TGTGCCAGCAGTGAGCGGGGTGGGTCCAATGAGCAGTTCTTC
CDR3: CASSERGGSNEQFF
J: TRBJ2-1
V: TRBV5-4
size: NA
D: TRBD2

DNA: TGTGCCTGGACAAAGGTGGGCGGGGTCGCCTATTTT
CDR3: CAWTKVGGVAYF
J: TRBJ2-3
V: TRBV30
size: NA
D: NA

DNA: TGTGCAAGTCGCTGGGGGGCCAGCGGGAGTTACGAGCAGTACTTC
CDR3: CASRWGASGSYEQYF
J: TRBJ2-7
V: TRBV12-2
size: NA
D: NA

DNA: TGTGCCAGCAGAAAACGCCCACTCCAAGAGACCCAGTACTTC
CDR3: CASRKRPLQETQYF
J: TRBJ2-5
V: TRBV28
size: NA
D: NA